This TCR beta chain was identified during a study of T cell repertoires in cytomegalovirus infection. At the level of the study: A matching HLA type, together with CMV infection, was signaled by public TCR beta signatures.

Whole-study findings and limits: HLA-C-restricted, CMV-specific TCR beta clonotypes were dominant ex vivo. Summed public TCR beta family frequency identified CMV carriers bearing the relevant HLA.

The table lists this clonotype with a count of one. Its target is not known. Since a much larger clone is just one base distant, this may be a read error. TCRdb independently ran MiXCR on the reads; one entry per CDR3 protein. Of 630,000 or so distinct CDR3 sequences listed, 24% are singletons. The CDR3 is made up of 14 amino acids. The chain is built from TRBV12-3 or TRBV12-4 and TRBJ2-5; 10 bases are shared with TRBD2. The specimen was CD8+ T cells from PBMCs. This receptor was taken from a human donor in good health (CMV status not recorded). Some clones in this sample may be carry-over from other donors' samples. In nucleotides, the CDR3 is TGTGCCAACAGTTTAGCGGGGGGAGAGGAGACCCAGTACTTC. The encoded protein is CANSLAGGEETQYF.